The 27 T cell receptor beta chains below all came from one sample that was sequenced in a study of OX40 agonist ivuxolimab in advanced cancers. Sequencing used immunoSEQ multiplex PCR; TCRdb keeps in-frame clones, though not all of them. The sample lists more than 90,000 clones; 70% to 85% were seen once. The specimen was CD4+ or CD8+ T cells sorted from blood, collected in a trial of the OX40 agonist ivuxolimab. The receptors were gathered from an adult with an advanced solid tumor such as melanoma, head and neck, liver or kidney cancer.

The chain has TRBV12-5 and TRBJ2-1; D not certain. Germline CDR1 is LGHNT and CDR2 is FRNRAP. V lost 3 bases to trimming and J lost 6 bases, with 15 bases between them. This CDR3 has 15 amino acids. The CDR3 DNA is TGTGCTAGTGGTTTCGGAAAGGACCCGCTCAATGAGCAGTTCTTC. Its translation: CASGFGKDPLNEQFF.

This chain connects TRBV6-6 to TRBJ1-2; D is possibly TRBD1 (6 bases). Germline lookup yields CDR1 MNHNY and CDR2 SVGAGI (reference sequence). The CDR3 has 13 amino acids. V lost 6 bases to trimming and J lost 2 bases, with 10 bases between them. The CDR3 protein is CASSEGENYGYTF. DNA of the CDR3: TGTGCCAGCAGCGAGGGGGAGAACTATGGCTACACCTTC.

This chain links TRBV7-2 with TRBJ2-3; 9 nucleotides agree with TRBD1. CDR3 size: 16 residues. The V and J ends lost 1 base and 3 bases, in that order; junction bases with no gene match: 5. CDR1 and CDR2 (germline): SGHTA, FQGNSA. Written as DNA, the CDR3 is TGTGCCAGCAGCTTAGACCTCGGGACAGGGACAGATACGCAGTATTTT. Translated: CASSLDLGTGTDTQYF.

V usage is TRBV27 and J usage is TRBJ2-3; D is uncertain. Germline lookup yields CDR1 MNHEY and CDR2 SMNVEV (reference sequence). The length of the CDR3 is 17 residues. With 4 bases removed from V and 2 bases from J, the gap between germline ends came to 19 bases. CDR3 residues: CASSSSRPSDITDTQYF. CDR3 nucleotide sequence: TGTGCCAGCAGTTCCAGTCGGCCGAGCGATATCACAGATACGCAGTATTTT.

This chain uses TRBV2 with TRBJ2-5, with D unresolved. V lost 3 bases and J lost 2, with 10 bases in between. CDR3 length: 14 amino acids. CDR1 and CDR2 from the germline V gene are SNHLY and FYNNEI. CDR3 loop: CASSDGVRQETQYF. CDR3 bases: TGTGCCAGCAGTGATGGGGTGCGTCAAGAGACCCAGTACTTC.

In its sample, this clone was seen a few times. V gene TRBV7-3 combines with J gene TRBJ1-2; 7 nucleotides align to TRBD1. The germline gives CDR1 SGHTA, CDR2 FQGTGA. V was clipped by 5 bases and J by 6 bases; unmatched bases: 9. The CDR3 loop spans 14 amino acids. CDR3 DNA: TGTGCCAGCAGCCCCTCGGGACAGTCGAATGGCTACACCTTC. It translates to CASSPSGQSNGYTF.

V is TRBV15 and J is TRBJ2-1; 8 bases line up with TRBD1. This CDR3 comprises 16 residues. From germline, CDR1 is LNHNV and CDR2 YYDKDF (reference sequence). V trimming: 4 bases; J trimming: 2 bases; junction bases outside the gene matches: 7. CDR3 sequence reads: CATSMPTGGTYNEQFF. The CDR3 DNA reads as TGTGCCACCAGCATGCCTACAGGGGGAACCTACAATGAGCAGTTCTTC.

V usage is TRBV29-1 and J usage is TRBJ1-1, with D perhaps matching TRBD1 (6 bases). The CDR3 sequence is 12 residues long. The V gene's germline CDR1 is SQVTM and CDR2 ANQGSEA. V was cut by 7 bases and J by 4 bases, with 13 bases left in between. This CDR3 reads CSGAGGSTEAFF. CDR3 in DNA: TGCAGCGGGGCTGGGGGCTCCACTGAAGCTTTCTTT.

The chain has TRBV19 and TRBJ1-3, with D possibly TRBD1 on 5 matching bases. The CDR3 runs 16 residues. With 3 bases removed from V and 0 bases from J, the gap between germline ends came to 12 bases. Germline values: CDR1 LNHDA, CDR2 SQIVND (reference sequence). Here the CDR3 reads CASSIPREDSGNTIYF. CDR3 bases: TGTGCCAGTAGTATCCCCAGGGAAGACTCTGGAAACACCATATATTTT.

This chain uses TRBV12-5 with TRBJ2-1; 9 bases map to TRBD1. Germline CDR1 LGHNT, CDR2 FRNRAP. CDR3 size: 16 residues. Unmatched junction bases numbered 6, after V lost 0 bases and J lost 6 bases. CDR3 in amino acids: CASGLVRGQGLNEQFF. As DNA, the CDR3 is TGTGCTAGTGGTTTGGTACGGGGACAGGGTCTCAATGAGCAGTTCTTC.

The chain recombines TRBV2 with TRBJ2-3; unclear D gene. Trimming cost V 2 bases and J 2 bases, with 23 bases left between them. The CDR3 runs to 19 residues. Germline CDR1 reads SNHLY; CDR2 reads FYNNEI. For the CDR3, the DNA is TGTGCCAGCAGTGAAAGCCTAAACAAAGCCAGCCTTAACACAGATACGCAGTATTTT. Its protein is CASSESLNKASLNTDTQYF.

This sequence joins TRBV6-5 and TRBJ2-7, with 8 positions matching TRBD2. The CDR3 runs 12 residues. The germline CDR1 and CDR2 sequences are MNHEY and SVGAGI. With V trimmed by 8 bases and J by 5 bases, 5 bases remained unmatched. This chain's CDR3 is CASGTRDDEQYF. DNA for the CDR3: TGTGCCAGCGGGACTAGAGACGACGAGCAGTACTTC.

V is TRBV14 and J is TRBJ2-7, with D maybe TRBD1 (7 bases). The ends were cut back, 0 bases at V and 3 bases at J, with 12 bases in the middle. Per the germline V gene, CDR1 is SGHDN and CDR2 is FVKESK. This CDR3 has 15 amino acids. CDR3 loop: CASSQEGGQVYEQYF. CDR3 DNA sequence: TGTGCCAGCAGCCAAGAGGGAGGACAGGTCTACGAGCAGTACTTC.

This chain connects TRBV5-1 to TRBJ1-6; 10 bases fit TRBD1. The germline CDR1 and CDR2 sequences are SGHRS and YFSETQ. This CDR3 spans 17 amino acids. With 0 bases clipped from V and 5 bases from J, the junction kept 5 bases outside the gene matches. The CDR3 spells CASSLVRDRGHNSPLHF. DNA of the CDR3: TGCGCCAGCAGCTTGGTCCGGGACAGGGGTCATAATTCACCCCTCCACTTT.

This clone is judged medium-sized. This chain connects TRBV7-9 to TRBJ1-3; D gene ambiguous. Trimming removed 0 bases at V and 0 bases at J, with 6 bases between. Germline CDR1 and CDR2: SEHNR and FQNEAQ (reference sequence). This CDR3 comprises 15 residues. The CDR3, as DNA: TGTGCCAGCAGCTTAGCCATTGGCTCTGGAAACACCATATATTTT. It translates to CASSLAIGSGNTIYF.

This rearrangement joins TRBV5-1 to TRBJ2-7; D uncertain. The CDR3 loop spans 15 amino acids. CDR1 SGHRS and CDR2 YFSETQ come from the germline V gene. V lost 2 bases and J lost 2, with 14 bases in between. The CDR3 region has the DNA TGCGCCAGCAGCTTAGGGAACACCCAGGCCTACGAGCAGTACTTC. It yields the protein CASSLGNTQAYEQYF.

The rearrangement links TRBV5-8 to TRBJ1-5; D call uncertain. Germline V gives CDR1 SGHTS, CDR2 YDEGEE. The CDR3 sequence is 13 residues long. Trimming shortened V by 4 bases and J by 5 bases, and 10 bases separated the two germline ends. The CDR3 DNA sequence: TGTGCCAGCAGCATAACACCGGATCAGCCCCAGCATTTT. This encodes CASSITPDQPQHF.

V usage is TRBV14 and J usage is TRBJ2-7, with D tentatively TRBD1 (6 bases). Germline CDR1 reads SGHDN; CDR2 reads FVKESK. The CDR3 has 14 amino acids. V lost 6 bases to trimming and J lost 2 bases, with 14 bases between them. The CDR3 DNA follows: TGTGCCAGCAGTTTTACAGGGCCCCCCTACGAGCAGTACTTC. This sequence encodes CASSFTGPPYEQYF. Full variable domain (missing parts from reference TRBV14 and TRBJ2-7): EAGVTQFPSHSVIEKGQTVTLRCDPISGHDNLYWYRRVMGKEIKFLLHFVKESKQDESGMPNNRFLAERTGGTYSTLKVQPAELEDSGVYFCASSFTGPPYEQYFGPGTRLTVT.

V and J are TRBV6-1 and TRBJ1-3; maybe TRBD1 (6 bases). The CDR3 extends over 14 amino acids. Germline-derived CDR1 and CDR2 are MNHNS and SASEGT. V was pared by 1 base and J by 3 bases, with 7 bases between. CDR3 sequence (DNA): TGTGCCAGCAGTGAAGTGGACAGTGGAAACACCATATATTTT. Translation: CASSEVDSGNTIYF.

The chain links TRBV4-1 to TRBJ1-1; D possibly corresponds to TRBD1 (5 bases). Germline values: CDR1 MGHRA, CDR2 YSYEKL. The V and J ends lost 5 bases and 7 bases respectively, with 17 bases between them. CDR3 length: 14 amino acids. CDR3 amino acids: CASSDRDGWGEAFF. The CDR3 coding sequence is TGCGCCAGCAGCGATCGGGACGGTTGGGGTGAAGCTTTCTTT.

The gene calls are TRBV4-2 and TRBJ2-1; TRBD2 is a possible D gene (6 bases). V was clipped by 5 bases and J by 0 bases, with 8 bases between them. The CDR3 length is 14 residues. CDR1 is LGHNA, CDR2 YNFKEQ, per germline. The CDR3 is CASSTSLSYNEQFF. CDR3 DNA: TGTGCCAGCAGCACTAGCCTCTCCTACAATGAGCAGTTCTTC.

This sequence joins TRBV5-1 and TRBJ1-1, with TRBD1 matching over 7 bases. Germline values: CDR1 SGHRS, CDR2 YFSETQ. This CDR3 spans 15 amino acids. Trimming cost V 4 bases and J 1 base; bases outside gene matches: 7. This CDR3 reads CASSGAGTENTEAFF. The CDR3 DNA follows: TGCGCCAGCAGCGGCGCCGGGACAGAGAACACTGAAGCTTTCTTT.

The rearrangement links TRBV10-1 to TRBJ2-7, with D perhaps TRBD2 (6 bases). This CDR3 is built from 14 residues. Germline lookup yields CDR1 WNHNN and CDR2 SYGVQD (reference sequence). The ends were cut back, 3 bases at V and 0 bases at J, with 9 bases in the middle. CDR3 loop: CASSDRGASYEQYF. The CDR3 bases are TGCGCCAGCAGTGACCGCGGGGCCTCCTACGAGCAGTACTTC.

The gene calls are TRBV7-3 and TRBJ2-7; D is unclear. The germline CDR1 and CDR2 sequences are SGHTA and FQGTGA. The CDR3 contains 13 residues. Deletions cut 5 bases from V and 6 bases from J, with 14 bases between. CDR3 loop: CASSQRRDGEQYF. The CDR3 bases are TGTGCCAGCAGCCAAAGGCGAGATGGCGAGCAGTACTTC.

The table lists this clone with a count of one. CDR3 residues: CASSIQGTSYNEQFF. The CDR3 DNA is TGTGCCAGTAGTATACAGGGTACGTCCTACAATGAGCAGTTCTTC. The chain joins TRBV19 to TRBJ2-1, with D perhaps matching TRBD1 (5 bases). Trimming shortened V by 2 bases and J by 1 base, and 9 bases separated the two germline ends. Germline V gene data show CDR1 as LNHDA and CDR2 as SQIVND (reference sequence). This CDR3 has 15 amino acids.

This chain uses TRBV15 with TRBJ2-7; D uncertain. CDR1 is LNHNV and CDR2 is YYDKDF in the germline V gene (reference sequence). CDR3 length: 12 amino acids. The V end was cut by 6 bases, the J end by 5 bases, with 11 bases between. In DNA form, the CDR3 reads TGTGCCACCAGAGGCCGAGGCCACGAGCAGTACTTC. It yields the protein CATRGRGHEQYF.

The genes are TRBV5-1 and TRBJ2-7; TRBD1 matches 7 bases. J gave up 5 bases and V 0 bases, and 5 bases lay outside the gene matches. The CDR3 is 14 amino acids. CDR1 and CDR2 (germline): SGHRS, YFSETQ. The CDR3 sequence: CASSLGQGVNEQYF. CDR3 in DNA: TGCGCCAGCAGCTTGGGACAGGGAGTCAACGAGCAGTACTTC.